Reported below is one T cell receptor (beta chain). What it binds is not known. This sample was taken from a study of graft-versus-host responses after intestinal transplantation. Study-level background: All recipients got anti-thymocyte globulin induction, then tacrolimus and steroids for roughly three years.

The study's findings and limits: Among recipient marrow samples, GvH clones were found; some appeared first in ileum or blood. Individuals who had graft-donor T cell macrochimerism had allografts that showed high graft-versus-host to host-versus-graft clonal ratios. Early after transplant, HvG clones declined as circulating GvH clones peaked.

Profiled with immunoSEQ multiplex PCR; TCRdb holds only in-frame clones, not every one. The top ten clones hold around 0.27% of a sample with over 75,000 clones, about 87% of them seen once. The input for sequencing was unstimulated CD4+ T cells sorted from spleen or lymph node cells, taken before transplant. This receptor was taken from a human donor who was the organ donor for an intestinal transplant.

The CDR3 coding sequence is TGTGCCAGCAGCAGGAGACGGGGGGGGTGGGGCACCGGGGAGCTGTTTTTT. Encoded protein: CASSRRRGGWGTGELFF. The genes are TRBV5-4 and TRBJ2-2; 8 bases align to TRBD2. Looked up from germline, CDR1 is SGHNT and CDR2 is YYREEE (reference sequence). This CDR3 has 17 amino acids. Trimming cost V 4 bases and J 4 bases; bases outside gene matches: 12.